This TCR beta chain came from a study of T-cell memory formation after mild COVID-19. The overall study: Each donor largely had its own TCR clusters.

Sample barcodes and UMIs were carried by the TCR alpha and TCR beta cDNA libraries that 5'RACE generated with constant-segment primers. TCRdb used MiXCR to reprocess the 5' RACE reads, holding one entry per CDR3 protein. The sample contains about 470,000 distinct CDR3 sequences, about 23% of which appear only once. With respect to this clonotype: What it binds is unknown.

The CDR3 has 16 residues. Germline V gives CDR1 PRHDT, CDR2 FYEKMQ (reference sequence). Trimming stripped 5 bases from V and 3 bases from J, with 17 bases between. Broader study findings: There were some responding clones in pre-infection memory, which suggested that cross-reactive memory had joined. CD4/CD8 balance characterized clones contracting day 15 to 85, and CD4+ skew characterized later expanders.

The sample consisted of PBMCs or a T cell subset sorted from them (not recorded which). V and J are TRBV13 and TRBJ2-4, with D possibly called TRBD1 or TRBD2 (6 bases each). The TCR originated in an adult woman who had mild COVID-19 (a few samples of this study predate the infection). Cell type and time point are not known. The CDR3 DNA is TGTGCCAGCAGCCCCCCCGGGGGCTTGGGCAAAAACATTCAGTACTTC. Amino acids: CASSPPGGLGKNIQYF.